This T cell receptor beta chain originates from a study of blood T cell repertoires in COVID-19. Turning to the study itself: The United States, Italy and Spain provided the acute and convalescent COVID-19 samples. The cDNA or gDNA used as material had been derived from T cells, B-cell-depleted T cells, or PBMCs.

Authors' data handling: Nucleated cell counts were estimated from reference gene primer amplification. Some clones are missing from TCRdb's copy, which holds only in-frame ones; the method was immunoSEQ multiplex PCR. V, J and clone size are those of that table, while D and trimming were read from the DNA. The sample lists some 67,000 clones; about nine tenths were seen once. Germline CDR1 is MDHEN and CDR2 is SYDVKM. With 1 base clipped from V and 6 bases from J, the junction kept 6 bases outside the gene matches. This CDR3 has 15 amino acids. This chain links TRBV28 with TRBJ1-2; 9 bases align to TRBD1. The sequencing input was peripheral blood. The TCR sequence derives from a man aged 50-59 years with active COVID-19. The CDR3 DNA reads TGTGCCAGCAGTTTATTGAACAGGGGGCGTGATGGCTACACCTTC. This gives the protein CASSLLNRGRDGYTF.